The subject of this entry is one T cell receptor beta chain. Its specificity is unknown. These data belong to a study of cytomegalovirus exposure and HLA in healthy donors. Whole-study results and caveats: In vitro checks showed that a few CMV-associated chains really do target CMV antigens.

Measured with immunoSEQ multiplex PCR; TCRdb has only the in-frame clones, and not every one. The data contain some 150,000 clones, 65% to 90% of them seen just once; the ten biggest clones take up about 22%. V shed 4 bases, J shed 5 bases, and the junction held 10 bases outside the gene matches. There are 15 residues in the CDR3. Germline V gives CDR1 SGHNT, CDR2 YYREEE (reference sequence). The receptor was derived from a man in his late teens or twenties in good health and CMV-seropositive. This chain joins TRBV5-4 and TRBJ1-2; TRBD1 aligns across 8 bases. The sample comprised PBMCs. CDR3 residues: CASSLPMTGVYGYTF. Written as DNA, the CDR3 is TGTGCCAGCAGCCTCCCCATGACAGGGGTGTATGGCTACACCTTC.